This TCR beta chain was recorded in a study of cytomegalovirus exposure and HLA in healthy donors. This CDR3 has 16 amino acids. The V gene's germline CDR1 is SEHNR and CDR2 FQNEAQ (reference sequence). V shed 4 bases and J shed 4 bases, with 17 bases lying between them. This PCR relied on a set of 60 Vbeta primers and 13 Jbeta primers. Assay: immunoSEQ multiplex PCR; the TCRdb copy retains only in-frame clones and omits some. The data show about 240,000 clones, around 81% seen once. This clone was recorded a few times. The chain uses TRBV7-9 and TRBJ1-5, with unresolved D. The TCR comes from a woman aged 55-69 years in good health and CMV-seropositive. Sequencing was done on a sample of PBMCs. CDR3 DNA: TGTGCCAGCAGCTCCTCCGCGGAAGGTTGGAATCAGCCCCAGCATTTT. Amino acid sequence: CASSSSAEGWNQPQHF.